The source of this T cell receptor (beta chain) is a study of blood T cell repertoires in COVID-19 (dated by TCRdb to the early 2020s). General notes on the study: Samples covering the acute and convalescent phases of COVID-19 were provided by collaborators in the United States, Italy and Spain. The material from the prospective study consisted of cDNA or gDNA derived from T cells, B-cell-depleted T cells, or PBMCs. The samples were drawn from two sources: the first 160 participants of the ongoing ImmuneRACE study, and 950 to 1,500 subjects contributed by 6 global collaborators. The repertoires were made available in a free public database intended to serve as a resource for research on the immune response to SARS-CoV-2. Nearly every sample came with metadata listing a de-identified subject ID, COVID-19 status, age in years and sex. Where available, HLA class I and class II types were taken from metadata supplied by the sample provider and were not determined by assay-based typing. The dataset comprised deeply sampled blood TCRbeta repertoires from subjects exposed to, actively infected with, or recovered from COVID-19.

Reading the germline V gene gives CDR1 SGDLS and CDR2 YYNGEE. CDR3 length: 14 amino acids, cysteine to phenylalanine. The only DNA kept is the CDR3, 42 bases in frame from the first base. V loses 4 bases at its end and J loses 10 bases; junction bases beyond the gene matches: 10. Whole blood was collected in K2EDTA tubes by collaborating institutions according to the institutions' own protocols. For TCRbeta analysis, collaborators shipped samples as frozen whole blood, isolated PBMCs, or DNA extracted from either of those sample types. Remarks on this clone: Its antigen remains unidentified. Base qualities are missing; no much larger clone stands one base away.

Summary of the overall study and its limitations: How much clinical and demographic metadata was included differed by source and by participant, and the metadata was provided uncurated.

TCRbeta CDR3 regions were amplified from genomic DNA using the immunoSEQ Assay, a bias-controlled multiplex PCR. The published analysis was carried out like this. Nucleated cell counts per sample were estimated from amplification of reference gene primers within the assay. To quantify the absolute abundance of each unique TCRbeta CDR3 rearrangement, sequence reads were collapsed and filtered. For each sample, productive Simpson clonality was calculated as the square root of Simpson's diversity index over productive rearrangements. TCRdb took over this immuneACCESS table, retaining in-frame rearrangements with V and J assigned. Such tables are incomplete; in checked studies, under half of the missing clones stem from an unresolved V gene, and the remainder is unexplained. D and trimming were read from the DNA, whereas the V and J calls and clone size are those reported in that table. The sample table holds under 400,000 clones, of which around 90% were seen once. The ten largest clones take up approximately 7% of the sample.

This receptor was obtained from a man aged 18 to 29 with active or convalescent COVID-19. The chain employs TRBV9 and TRBJ2-1; 8 bases in the middle match TRBD1. The specimen sequenced was peripheral blood. The CDR3 loop reads CASSLGQGPVEQFF. The nucleotides read TGTGCCAGCAGCTTAGGACAGGGACCTGTCGAGCAGTTCTTC.